The present TCR beta chain was sequenced within a study of T cell changes during pregnancy in multiple sclerosis. Produced via immunoSEQ multiplex PCR; TCRdb's table is partial and in-frame only. This table has 75,000 to 85,000 clones, 93% appearing once. The source was peripheral blood, collected in the second trimester of pregnancy. The clonotype originates from a female donor with multiple sclerosis, enrolled in a pregnancy study.

The CDR3 DNA follows: TGTGCCAGCAGCTTAGGAGACACCGGGGAGCTGTTTTTT. Protein product: CASSLGDTGELFF. The chain has TRBV11-1 and TRBJ2-2; D is ambiguous. CDR1 SGHAT and CDR2 FQDESV come from the germline V gene (reference sequence). V was clipped by 1 base and J by 3 bases, with 3 bases between them. This CDR3 contains 13 residues.